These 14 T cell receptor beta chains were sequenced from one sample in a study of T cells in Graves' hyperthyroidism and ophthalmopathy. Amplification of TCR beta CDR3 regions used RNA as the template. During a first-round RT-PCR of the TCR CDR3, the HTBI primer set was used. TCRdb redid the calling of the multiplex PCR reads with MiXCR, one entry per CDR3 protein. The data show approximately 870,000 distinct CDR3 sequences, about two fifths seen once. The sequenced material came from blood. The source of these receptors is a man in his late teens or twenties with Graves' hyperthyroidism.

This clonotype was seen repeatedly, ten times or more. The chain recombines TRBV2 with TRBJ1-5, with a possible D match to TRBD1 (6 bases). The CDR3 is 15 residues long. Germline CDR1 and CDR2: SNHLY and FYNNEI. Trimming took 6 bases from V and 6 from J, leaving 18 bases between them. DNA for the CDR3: TGTGCCAGCAGCACGCCCGAGGGGGTTGTTCAGCCCCAGCATTTT. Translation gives CASSTPEGVVQPQHF.

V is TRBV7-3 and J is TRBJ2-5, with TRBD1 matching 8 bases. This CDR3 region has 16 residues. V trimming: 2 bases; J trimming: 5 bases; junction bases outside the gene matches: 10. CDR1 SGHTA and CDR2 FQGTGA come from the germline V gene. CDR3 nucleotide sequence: TGTGCCAGCAGCTTACTACGACAGGGGCCGCTGGAGACCCAGTACTTC. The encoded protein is CASSLLRQGPLETQYF.

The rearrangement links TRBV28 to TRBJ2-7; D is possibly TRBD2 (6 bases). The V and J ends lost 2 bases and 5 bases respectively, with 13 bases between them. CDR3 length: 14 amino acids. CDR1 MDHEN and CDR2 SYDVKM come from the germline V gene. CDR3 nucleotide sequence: TGTGCCAGCAGTTTAAATCGGGAGCGGAACGAGCAGTACTTC. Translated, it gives CASSLNRERNEQYF.

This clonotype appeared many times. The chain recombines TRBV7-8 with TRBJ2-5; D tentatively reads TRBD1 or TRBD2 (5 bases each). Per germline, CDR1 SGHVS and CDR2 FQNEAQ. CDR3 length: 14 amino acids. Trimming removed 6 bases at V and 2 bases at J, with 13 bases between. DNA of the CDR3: TGTGCCAGCAGTCCCAGGGAGAATCAAGAGACCCAGTACTTC. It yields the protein CASSPRENQETQYF.

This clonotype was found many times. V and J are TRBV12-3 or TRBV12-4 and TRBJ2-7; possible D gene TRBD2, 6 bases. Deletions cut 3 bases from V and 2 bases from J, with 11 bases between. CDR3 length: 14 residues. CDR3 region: CASSLVAEAYEQYF. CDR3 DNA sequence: TGTGCCAGCAGTTTGGTAGCGGAGGCCTACGAGCAGTACTTC.

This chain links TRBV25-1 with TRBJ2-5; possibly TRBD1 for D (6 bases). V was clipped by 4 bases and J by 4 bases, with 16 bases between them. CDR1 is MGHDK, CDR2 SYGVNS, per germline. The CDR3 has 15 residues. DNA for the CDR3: TGTGCCAGCAGTGTATCGCCGGGACACGGAGAGACCCAGTACTTC. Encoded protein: CASSVSPGHGETQYF.

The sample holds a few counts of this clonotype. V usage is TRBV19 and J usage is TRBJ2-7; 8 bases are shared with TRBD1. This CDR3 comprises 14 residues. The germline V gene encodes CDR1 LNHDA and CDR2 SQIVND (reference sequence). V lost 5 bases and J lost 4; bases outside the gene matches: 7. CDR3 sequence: CASSPSTGVYEQYF. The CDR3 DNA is TGTGCCAGTAGTCCTTCGACAGGGGTATACGAGCAGTACTTC.

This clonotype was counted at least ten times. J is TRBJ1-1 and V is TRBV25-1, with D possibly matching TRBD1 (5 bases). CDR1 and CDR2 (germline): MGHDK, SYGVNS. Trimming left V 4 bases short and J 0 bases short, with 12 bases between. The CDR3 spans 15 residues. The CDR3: CASSVGPEMNTEAFF. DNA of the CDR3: TGTGCCAGCAGTGTGGGGCCAGAGATGAACACTGAAGCTTTCTTT.

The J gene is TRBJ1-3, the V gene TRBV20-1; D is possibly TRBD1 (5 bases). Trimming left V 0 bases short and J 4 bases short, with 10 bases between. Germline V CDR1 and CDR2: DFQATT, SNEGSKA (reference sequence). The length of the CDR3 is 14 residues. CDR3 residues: CSARERGAGNTIYF. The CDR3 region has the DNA TGCAGTGCTAGAGAGAGGGGCGCAGGAAACACCATATATTTT.

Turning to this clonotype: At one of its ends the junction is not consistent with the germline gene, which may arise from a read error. CDR3 nucleotides: TGTGCCAGCAGCCAAGATGACAGCGGACTGGGGGGGCAGTACTTC. This encodes CASSQDDSGLGGQYF. The rearrangement links TRBV4-1 to TRBJ2-7; D possibly corresponds to TRBD2 (6 bases). There are 15 residues in the CDR3. The germline V gene has CDR1 MGHRA and CDR2 YSYEKL.

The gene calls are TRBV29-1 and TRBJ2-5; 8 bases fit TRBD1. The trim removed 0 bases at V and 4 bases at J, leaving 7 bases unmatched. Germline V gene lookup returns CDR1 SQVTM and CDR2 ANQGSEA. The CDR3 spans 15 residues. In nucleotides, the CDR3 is TGCAGCGTTGAAGAGGGGACAGGACGAGGAGAGACCCAGTACTTC. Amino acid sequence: CSVEEGTGRGETQYF.

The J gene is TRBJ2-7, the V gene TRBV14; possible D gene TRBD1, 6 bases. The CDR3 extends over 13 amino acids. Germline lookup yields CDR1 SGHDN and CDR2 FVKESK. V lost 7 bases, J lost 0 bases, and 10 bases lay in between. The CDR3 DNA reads TGTGCCAGCAACTTGGACAGCTCCTACGAGCAGTACTTC. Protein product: CASNLDSSYEQYF.

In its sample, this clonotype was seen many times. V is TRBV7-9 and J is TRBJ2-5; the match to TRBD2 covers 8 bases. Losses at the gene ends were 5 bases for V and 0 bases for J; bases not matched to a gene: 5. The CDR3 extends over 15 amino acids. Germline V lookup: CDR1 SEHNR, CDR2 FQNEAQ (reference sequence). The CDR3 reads CASSPVLADQETQYF. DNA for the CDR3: TGTGCCAGCAGCCCAGTACTAGCGGACCAAGAGACCCAGTACTTC.

The DNA for the CDR3 is TGTGCCAGCAGCTTTCCCTCAACTAACTATGGCTACACCTTC. This gives the protein CASSFPSTNYGYTF. V gene TRBV7-9 combines with J gene TRBJ1-2; D is unclear. V lost 3 bases to trimming and J lost 0 bases, with 8 bases between them. CDR3 length: 14 amino acids. The germline CDR1 and CDR2 sequences are SEHNR and FQNEAQ (reference sequence).